This TCR beta chain was sequenced in a study of T-cell reconstitution after alpha-beta-depleted transplantation in children. Unique molecular identifiers were built into the TCRbeta library. TCRdb ran MiXCR on the PCR reads and lists one entry per CDR3 protein. The sample lists over 550,000 distinct CDR3 sequences; more than 9% were seen once. The V gene's germline CDR1 is DFQATT and CDR2 SNEGSKA (reference sequence). V was pared by 5 bases and J by 4 bases, with 16 bases of the junction left unmatched. CDR3 length equals 16 residues. The chain uses TRBV20-1 and TRBJ2-7, with TRBD2 identical over 8 bases. The origin of this receptor is a human donor who donated a stem cell graft to a child with acute myeloid leukemia. This material consisted of PBMCs from the stem cell graft donor, taken from the stem cell graft. The CDR3 sequence is CSAPSWALADLYEQYF. The CDR3 DNA is TGCAGTGCTCCTTCCTGGGCACTAGCGGATCTATACGAGCAGTACTTC.